These 29 T cell receptor beta chains share one sample of origin, sequenced in a study of blood T cell repertoires in COVID-19. Only in-frame clones appear in the TCRdb table, and some are missing; sequencing was by immunoSEQ multiplex PCR. The profile shows roughly 120,000 clones, roughly nine tenths of them singletons. Sequenced material: peripheral blood. These receptors were taken from a man aged 50 or older with active COVID-19.

The chain is built from TRBV5-1 and TRBJ1-1; TRBD1 matches 9 bases. This CDR3 region has 13 residues. In germline, CDR1 is SGHRS, CDR2 YFSETQ. V trimming: 4 bases; J trimming: 10 bases; junction bases outside the gene matches: 8. CDR3 DNA sequence: TGCGCCAGCAGCGCCACAGGGGGCGAAGGAGCTTTCTTT. Translating it yields CASSATGGEGAFF.

CDR3 sequence reads: CASSEMSNQPQHF. CDR3 coding DNA: TGTGCCAGCTCAGAGATGAGCAATCAGCCCCAGCATTTT. The J gene is TRBJ1-5, the V gene TRBV18; D is uncertain. The CDR3 consists of 13 residues. V shed 5 bases and J shed 1 base, with 6 bases lying between them. Germline V gene data show CDR1 as KGHSH and CDR2 as LQKENI.

The chain carries TRBV12-3 or TRBV12-4 and TRBJ2-7, with 7 bases matching TRBD1. Trimming removed 1 base from V and 3 bases from J; junction bases left unmatched: 0. This CDR3 has 13 residues. The CDR3 bases are TGTGCCAGCAGTTTAGGACAGGGCTACGAGCAGTACGTC. This encodes CASSLGQGYEQYV.

This sequence joins TRBV7-9 and TRBJ2-3; no clear D. Looked up from germline, CDR1 is SEHNR and CDR2 is FQNEAQ (reference sequence). The germline V and J ends were trimmed by 1 base and 0 bases, with 5 bases remaining between them. This CDR3 comprises 14 residues. The CDR3 region has the DNA TGTGCCAGCAGCTTAGAATCTAGCACAGATACGCAGTATTTT. It codes for CASSLESSTDTQYF.

This chain connects TRBV27 to TRBJ1-5; D gene uncertain. Trimming pared 5 bases from V and 3 bases from J, leaving 11 bases between. This CDR3 comprises 14 residues. Germline loops: CDR1 MNHEY, CDR2 SMNVEV (reference sequence). The CDR3 reads CASSPGLSNQPQHF. CDR3 nucleotides: TGTGCCAGCAGTCCCGGACTGTCCAATCAGCCCCAGCATTTT.

The chain combines TRBV19 with TRBJ2-6; possible D gene TRBD2, 6 bases. CDR3 length equals 16 residues. V was shortened by 4 bases and J by 2 bases, with 12 bases between the two germline ends. Germline CDR1 LNHDA, CDR2 SQIVND (reference sequence). CDR3 DNA: TGTGCCAGTAGTACGCGGTGGGGGGCTGGGGCCAACGTCCTGACTTTC. This sequence encodes CASSTRWGAGANVLTF.

The chain couples TRBV6-5 to TRBJ1-1; 8 nucleotides align to TRBD1. Losses at the gene ends were 6 bases for V and 4 bases for J; bases not matched to a gene: 4. The germline CDR1 and CDR2 sequences are MNHEY and SVGAGI. The CDR3 contains 13 residues. DNA of the CDR3: TGTGCCAGCAGGGACAGGGCCGGCACTGAAGCTTTCTTT. Its translation: CASRDRAGTEAFF.

The chain joins TRBV5-4 to TRBJ1-1, with 10 bases fitting TRBD1. The junction had 5 bases not matched to a gene; V was cut back by 4 bases and J by 5 bases. This CDR3 comprises 14 residues. Germline loops: CDR1 SGHNT, CDR2 YYREEE (reference sequence). The CDR3 DNA follows: TGTGCCAGCAGCCCGCGGGACAGGGGAACTGAAGCTTTCTTT. As protein: CASSPRDRGTEAFF.

J is TRBJ1-1 and V is TRBV5-6, with D perhaps matching TRBD1 (5 bases). Trimming took off 1 base at V and 10 bases at J, with 14 bases between the two ends. The germline V gene has CDR1 SGHDT and CDR2 YYEEEE. The CDR3 spans 13 residues. The CDR3 loop reads CASSLQGPYGAFF. DNA of the CDR3: TGTGCCAGCAGCTTGCAGGGCCCTTATGGAGCTTTCTTT.

V gene TRBV7-8 combines with J gene TRBJ1-5; unclear D gene. Trimming cost V 3 bases and J 0 bases, with 6 bases left between them. This CDR3 is built from 14 residues. CDR1 is SGHVS, CDR2 FQNEAQ, per germline. CDR3: CASSFAGSNQPQHF. CDR3 sequence (DNA): TGTGCCAGCAGCTTCGCAGGTAGCAATCAGCCCCAGCATTTT.

This clone was counted once. V gene TRBV5-1 combines with J gene TRBJ2-1; perhaps TRBD2 as D (6 bases). Trimming shortened V by 5 bases and J by 9 bases, and 15 bases separated the two germline ends. The CDR3 has 13 residues. Germline CDR1 SGHRS, CDR2 YFSETQ. CDR3 protein: CASRPGTVGEQFF. CDR3 sequence (DNA): TGCGCCAGCAGACCAGGGACTGTTGGTGAGCAGTTCTTC. The full variable domain, with the rest looked up from reference TRBV5-1 and TRBJ2-1, is KAGVTQTPRYLIKTRGQQVTLSCSPISGHRSVSWYQQTPGQGLQFLFEYFSETQRNKGNFPGRFSGRQFSNSRSEMNVSTLELGDSALYLCASRPGTVGEQFFGPGTRLTVL.

The V and J genes are TRBV18 and TRBJ1-2; the D is unclear. The V and J ends lost 3 bases and 3 bases respectively, with 8 bases between them. Looked up from germline, CDR1 is KGHSH and CDR2 is LQKENI. CDR3 length: 13 residues. The CDR3 protein is CASSPSGDYGYTF. Here the CDR3 DNA reads TGTGCCAGCTCACCCTCGGGAGACTATGGCTACACCTTC. Looking up the rest from reference TRBV18 and TRBJ1-2 gives the full variable domain: NAGVMQNPRHLVRRRGQEARLRCSPMKGHSHVYWYRQLPEEGLKFMVYLQKENIIDESGMPKERFSAEFPKEGPSILRIQQVVRGDSAAYFCASSPSGDYGYTFGSGTRLTVV.

The chain is built from TRBV5-1 and TRBJ1-1, with D tentatively TRBD1 (6 bases). The germline CDR1 and CDR2 sequences are SGHRS and YFSETQ. This CDR3 spans 15 amino acids. Deletions cut 5 bases from V and 8 bases from J, with 22 bases between. CDR3 protein: CASSSQPTGNEEAFF. The CDR3 coding sequence is TGCGCCAGCAGTTCCCAACCTACAGGGAACGAGGAAGCTTTCTTT.

The chain carries TRBV5-1 and TRBJ2-3, with TRBD2 matching over 8 bases. With V trimmed by 2 bases and J by 4 bases, 3 bases remained unmatched. The CDR3 totals 14 residues. In germline, CDR1 is SGHRS, CDR2 YFSETQ. CDR3 DNA sequence: TGCGCCAGCAGCTTAAACGGGAGGGCAGATACGCAGTATTTT. Encoded protein: CASSLNGRADTQYF. The variable domain in full, completed from reference TRBV5-1 and TRBJ2-3, reads KAGVTQTPRYLIKTRGQQVTLSCSPISGHRSVSWYQQTPGQGLQFLFEYFSETQRNKGNFPGRFSGRQFSNSRSEMNVSTLELGDSALYLCASSLNGRADTQYFGPGTRLTVL.

The sample holds one count of this clone. V and J are TRBV18 and TRBJ1-2; 10 positions agree with TRBD1. The CDR3 contains 15 residues. The V gene end was trimmed by 4 bases and the J gene end by 6 bases; junction bases not matched to a gene: 8. Germline lookup yields CDR1 KGHSH and CDR2 LQKENI. The CDR3, as DNA: TGTGCCAGCTCACTACAGACAGGGGGCGTCGATGGCTACACCTTC. This codes for CASSLQTGGVDGYTF.

The chain is built from TRBV24-1 and TRBJ2-3; TRBD2 matches at 8 bases. From germline, CDR1 is KGHDR and CDR2 SFDVKD. Unmatched junction bases numbered 6, after V lost 9 bases and J lost 2 bases. The CDR3 covers 14 residues. CDR3 loop: CATSSGGFTDTQYF. The CDR3 coding sequence is TGTGCCACCTCTTCGGGGGGGTTCACAGATACGCAGTATTTT.

The chain joins TRBV10-3 to TRBJ2-1; 11 bases align to TRBD2. CDR1 is ENHRY, CDR2 SYGVKD, per germline. CDR3 size: 13 residues. V trimming: 11 bases; J trimming: 6 bases; junction bases outside the gene matches: 6. CDR3 region: CAALAGGSNEQFF. CDR3 sequence (DNA): TGTGCCGCGCTAGCGGGGGGATCCAATGAGCAGTTCTTC.

This clone was recorded only once. The chain recombines TRBV12-5 with TRBJ1-4, with 11 bases aligning to TRBD1. The CDR3 has 15 residues. Germline V gene data show CDR1 as LGHNT and CDR2 as FRNRAP. J gave up 7 bases and V 4 bases, and 5 bases lay outside the gene matches. CDR3 protein: CASGSDRGRGEKLFF. In DNA form, the CDR3 reads TGTGCTAGTGGTTCGGACAGGGGGCGCGGTGAAAAACTGTTTTTT.

The chain employs TRBV2 and TRBJ2-5; a weak D match, TRBD2 (6 bases). V was shortened by 6 bases and J by 2 bases, with 13 bases between the two germline ends. Germline-derived CDR1 and CDR2 are SNHLY and FYNNEI. The CDR3 spans 14 residues. The CDR3 DNA reads as TGTGCCAGCAGCCCGGGACTGACTCAAGAGACCCAGTACTTC. Its translation: CASSPGLTQETQYF.

The J gene is TRBJ1-1, the V gene TRBV6-6, with TRBD1 identical over 9 bases. The ends lost 6 bases at V and 5 bases at J; junction bases unmatched: 7. There are 14 residues in the CDR3. Germline V lookup: CDR1 MNHNY, CDR2 SVGAGI (reference sequence). The CDR3 loop reads CASRNRGLGTEAFF. The CDR3 nucleotides are TGTGCCAGCAGAAACAGGGGGCTCGGGACTGAAGCTTTCTTT.

The CDR3 DNA is TGTGCCAGCAGCCCCCCCGGGACAGGGGACACCGGGGAGCTGTTTTTT. The encoded protein is CASSPPGTGDTGELFF. The gene calls are TRBV9 and TRBJ2-2; 10 positions match TRBD1. The CDR3 has 16 amino acids. The V gene end was trimmed by 4 bases and the J gene end by 3 bases; junction bases not matched to a gene: 6. In germline, CDR1 is SGDLS, CDR2 YYNGEE.

In regard to this clone: At one of its ends the junction is not consistent with the germline gene, which may arise from a read error. V is TRBV7-9 and J is TRBJ2-1; D possibly corresponds to TRBD2 (5 bases). Germline CDR1 reads SEHNR; CDR2 reads FQNEAQ (reference sequence). The CDR3 has 15 residues. The CDR3: CASSLVTNSFNEQFF. The CDR3 DNA reads as TGTGCCAGCAGCTTAGTGACTAACTCCTTCAATGAGCAGTTCTTC.

The CDR3: CASSLLAGGPYNEQFF. Written as DNA, the CDR3 is TGTGCCAGCAGCTTATTAGCGGGAGGGCCTTACAATGAGCAGTTCTTC. This chain uses TRBV7-6 with TRBJ2-1, with 11 bases identical to TRBD2. The V gene's germline CDR1 is SGHVS and CDR2 FNYEAQ. CDR3 length equals 16 residues. Trimming removed 2 bases from V and 4 bases from J; junction bases left unmatched: 4.

This clone showed up just once. This sequence joins TRBV9 and TRBJ2-3, with TRBD2 identical over 9 bases. Germline CDR1 SGDLS, CDR2 YYNGEE. V lost 4 bases, J lost 6 bases, and 9 bases stayed unmatched. The CDR3 contains 15 residues. The CDR3 spells CASSRAGGSRDTQYF. The CDR3 bases are TGTGCCAGCAGCCGAGCGGGGGGCTCGCGGGATACGCAGTATTTT. Full variable domain (remainder filled in from reference TRBV9 and TRBJ2-3): DSGVTQTPKHLITATGQRVTLRCSPRSGDLSVYWYQQSLDQGLQFLIQYYNGEERAKGNILERFSAQQFPDLHSELNLSSLELGDSALYFCASSRAGGSRDTQYFGPGTRLTVL.

This clone was seen just once. The chain employs TRBV7-9 and TRBJ1-2; D is possibly TRBD1 (5 bases). Trimming left V 0 bases short and J 7 bases short, with 15 bases between. The CDR3 length is 15 residues. Germline V CDR1 and CDR2: SEHNR, FQNEAQ (reference sequence). The CDR3 protein is CASSLADRQGSGYTF. The CDR3 DNA follows: TGTGCCAGCAGCTTAGCAGATCGGCAGGGATCTGGCTACACCTTC.

J is TRBJ1-3 and V is TRBV27; D is possibly TRBD1 (6 bases). The CDR3 loop spans 20 amino acids. V lost 6 bases and J 0 bases, leaving 27 bases between the germline ends. Germline loops: CDR1 MNHEY, CDR2 SMNVEV (reference sequence). This CDR3 is CASRILLMGYRVHSGNTIYF. DNA for the CDR3: TGTGCCAGCAGGATCTTACTTATGGGGTACAGGGTCCACTCTGGAAACACCATATATTTT.

The chain uses TRBV19 and TRBJ2-2; 7 nucleotides line up with TRBD1. The V segment lost 3 bases and the J segment 3 bases; nucleotides outside the gene matches: 10. This CDR3 has 17 amino acids. The germline CDR1 and CDR2 sequences are LNHDA and SQIVND (reference sequence). As DNA, the CDR3 is TGTGCCAGTAGTATCCAAAACCGACAGGGACACACCGGGGAGCTGTTTTTT. Its translation is CASSIQNRQGHTGELFF.

This clone was seen a handful of times. The chain couples TRBV7-9 to TRBJ1-6; no clear D. Per germline, CDR1 SEHNR and CDR2 FQNEAQ (reference sequence). The CDR3 sequence is 15 residues long. Trimming cost V 6 bases and J 3 bases, with 12 bases left between them. In DNA form, the CDR3 reads TGTGCCAGCAGACCTTCGGGAAACTATAATTCACCCCTCCACTTT. This encodes CASRPSGNYNSPLHF.

The chain has TRBV5-1 and TRBJ1-1; D call uncertain. This CDR3 is built from 12 residues. Between the trimmed V and J ends, which lost 6 bases and 1 base, there was a span of 7 bases. CDR1 and CDR2 from the germline V gene are SGHRS and YFSETQ. The CDR3 reads CASNSGNTEAFF. CDR3 nucleotides: TGCGCCAGCAACTCGGGGAACACTGAAGCTTTCTTT.